The next 30 T cell receptor beta chains were all read from a single sample in a study of OX40 agonist ivuxolimab in advanced cancers. Generated by immunoSEQ multiplex PCR, the TCRdb table keeps only in-frame clones and is missing some. The sample yields over 95,000 clones, roughly 90% seen once. The input for sequencing was CD4+ or CD8+ T cells sorted from blood, taken in a trial of the OX40 agonist ivuxolimab. Source of these receptors: an adult with an advanced solid tumor such as melanoma, head and neck, liver or kidney cancer.

This rearrangement joins TRBV19 to TRBJ1-5; 7 positions match TRBD1. Germline loops: CDR1 LNHDA, CDR2 SQIVND (reference sequence). The CDR3 extends over 15 amino acids. The V gene end was trimmed by 6 bases and the J gene end by 0 bases; junction bases not matched to a gene: 5. The CDR3 loop reads CASRAGQTSNQPQHF. The CDR3 DNA reads as TGTGCCAGTAGGGCGGGACAGACTAGCAATCAGCCCCAGCATTTT.

This chain links TRBV6-4 with TRBJ2-4; tentative D call: TRBD2 (6 bases). This CDR3 is built from 17 residues. Germline CDR1 and CDR2: MRHNA and SNTAGT. Trimming pared 5 bases from V and 0 bases from J, leaving 17 bases between. CDR3 region: CASSNSRGEIAKNIQYF. The CDR3 nucleotides read TGTGCCAGCAGTAATTCTCGCGGGGAAATAGCCAAAAACATTCAGTACTTC.

The genes are TRBV7-9 and TRBJ2-2; 9 positions match TRBD1. Germline CDR1 and CDR2: SEHNR and FQNEAQ (reference sequence). The V segment lost 5 bases and the J segment 1 base; nucleotides outside the gene matches: 8. This CDR3 has 17 amino acids. This CDR3 reads CASSLRQGDMNTGELFF. CDR3 DNA: TGTGCCAGCAGCCTTAGACAGGGGGATATGAACACCGGGGAGCTGTTTTTT.

The chain couples TRBV5-1 to TRBJ1-2; 11 nucleotides line up with TRBD1. Germline V lookup: CDR1 SGHRS, CDR2 YFSETQ. The CDR3 consists of 14 residues. Trimming at V came to 4 bases and at J to 6 bases, leaving 5 bases not matched to a gene. DNA of the CDR3: TGCGCCAGCAGCCTATTGGACAGGGGGCATGGCTACACCTTC. Translation: CASSLLDRGHGYTF. Full variable domain (missing parts from reference TRBV5-1 and TRBJ1-2): KAGVTQTPRYLIKTRGQQVTLSCSPISGHRSVSWYQQTPGQGLQFLFEYFSETQRNKGNFPGRFSGRQFSNSRSEMNVSTLELGDSALYLCASSLLDRGHGYTFGSGTRLTVV.

This chain connects TRBV10-1 to TRBJ2-5; possibly TRBD1 for D (6 bases). V shed 7 bases and J shed 7 bases, with 13 bases lying between them. CDR1 WNHNN and CDR2 SYGVQD come from the germline V gene (reference sequence). CDR3 length equals 12 residues. The CDR3 is CASTTGEGTQYF. As DNA, the CDR3 is TGCGCCAGCACGACAGGCGAGGGGACCCAGTACTTC.

The genes are TRBV4-3 and TRBJ1-2; D may be TRBD1 (5 bases). The V gene lost 1 base and the J gene lost 5 bases, with 11 bases spanning the gap. Per the germline V gene, CDR1 is LGHNA and CDR2 is YSLEER. CDR3 size: 14 residues. CDR3 nucleotides: TGCGCCAGCAGCCAAGGGGAGGGGAAGTATGGCTACACCTTC. Translating gives CASSQGEGKYGYTF.

V gene TRBV9 combines with J gene TRBJ1-6; D gene ambiguous. The germline V gene has CDR1 SGDLS and CDR2 YYNGEE. V was pared by 0 bases and J by 9 bases, with 13 bases between. This CDR3 has 15 residues. The CDR3 loop is CASSVAGSSASPLHF. CDR3 coding DNA: TGTGCCAGCAGCGTAGCCGGAAGTAGCGCTTCACCCCTCCACTTT.

The chain is built from TRBV12-2 and TRBJ1-2. TRBV12-2 constitutes a pseudogene. The CDR3 spans 11 residues. The CDR3 DNA is TGTGCAAGTTGTCCCAACTATGGCTACACCTTC. Translated: CASCPNYGYTF.

This chain joins TRBV7-2 and TRBJ1-3, with D maybe TRBD1 (6 bases). CDR3 length: 16 amino acids. V lost 5 bases and J 0 bases, leaving 14 bases between the germline ends. Germline CDR1 and CDR2: SGHTA and FQGNSA. CDR3 DNA sequence: TGTGCCAGCAGCCTCATAGGGGGGCCCTCTGGAAACACCATATATTTT. Translated, it gives CASSLIGGPSGNTIYF.

The chain joins TRBV5-6 to TRBJ1-6, with D unresolved. In germline, CDR1 is SGHDT, CDR2 YYEEEE. The ends were cut back, 2 bases at V and 0 bases at J, with 12 bases in the middle. The CDR3 consists of 17 residues. In nucleotides, the CDR3 is TGTGCCAGCAGCTTACTAACGGGGAGCTCCTATAATTCACCCCTCCACTTT. Translation gives CASSLLTGSSYNSPLHF.

V usage is TRBV15 and J usage is TRBJ1-2; weak D call: TRBD1 (5 bases). This CDR3 region has 16 residues. Germline V gene sequence: CDR1 LNHNV, CDR2 YYDKDF (reference sequence). Trimming pared 2 bases from V and 7 bases from J, leaving 20 bases between. CDR3 sequence reads: CATSRSLIETRGGYTF. CDR3 DNA: TGTGCCACCAGCAGATCCTTAATCGAGACTAGGGGTGGCTACACCTTC.

This clone appeared once. This chain joins TRBV6-5 and TRBJ1-2; 11 bases map to TRBD1. V shed 8 bases, J shed 2 bases, and the junction held 4 bases outside the gene matches. Germline V gene sequence: CDR1 MNHEY, CDR2 SVGAGI. This CDR3 has 14 residues. The CDR3 DNA follows: TGTGCCAGCTCCCGGACAGGGGGCAACTATGGCTACACCTTC. It is translated as CASSRTGGNYGYTF.

V is TRBV30 and J is TRBJ2-1; D gene uncertain. The V end lost 4 bases, the J end lost 5 bases, and 6 bases lay between the germline ends. The length of the CDR3 is 11 residues. Germline assignment: CDR1 GTSNPN and CDR2 SVGIG (reference sequence). CDR3 sequence (DNA): TGTGCCTGGACCTTCCACAATGAGCAGTTCTTC. Translation: CAWTFHNEQFF.

The chain links TRBV19 to TRBJ1-5; D perhaps matches TRBD1 (5 bases). Looked up from germline, CDR1 is LNHDA and CDR2 is SQIVND (reference sequence). Trimming took 5 bases from V and 3 from J, leaving 11 bases between them. CDR3 length: 14 residues. CDR3 sequence: CASSRGSSNQPQHF. For the CDR3, the DNA is TGTGCCAGTAGTCGGGGCAGCTCCAATCAGCCCCAGCATTTT. The variable domain in full, completed from reference TRBV19 and TRBJ1-5, reads DGGITQSPKYLFRKEGQNVTLSCEQNLNHDAMYWYRQDPGQGLRLIYYSQIVNDFQKGDIAEGYSVSREKKESFPLTVTSAQKNPTAFYLCASSRGSSNQPQHFGDGTRLSIL.

The V call is TRBV7-2, the J call TRBJ2-7; 8 nucleotides align to TRBD1. The V gene end was trimmed by 4 bases and the J gene end by 5 bases; junction bases not matched to a gene: 7. Germline CDR1 and CDR2: SGHTA and FQGNSA. The length of the CDR3 is 14 residues. In nucleotides, the CDR3 is TGTGCCAGCAGCTCGGACAGGGTTGCCCACGAGCAGTACTTC. This translates into CASSSDRVAHEQYF.

V and J are TRBV4-3 and TRBJ1-3; 9 bases agree with TRBD1. Germline CDR1 is LGHNA and CDR2 is YSLEER. This CDR3 comprises 15 residues. Trimming at V came to 5 bases and at J to 4 bases, leaving 6 bases not matched to a gene. The CDR3 sequence is CASSWADRGGNTIYF. CDR3 bases: TGCGCCAGCAGCTGGGCGGACAGGGGAGGAAACACCATATATTTT.

The chain uses TRBV7-9 and TRBJ2-2; 7 nucleotides agree with TRBD1. Germline assignment: CDR1 SEHNR and CDR2 FQNEAQ (reference sequence). The CDR3 is 17 amino acids. The J segment lost 0 bases and the V segment lost 5 bases, leaving 9 bases of the junction unmatched. In DNA, the CDR3 is TGTGCCAGCAGCCATCAGGGGGTTCAAACGAACACCGGGGAGCTGTTTTTT. Translation gives CASSHQGVQTNTGELFF.

The chain has TRBV5-1 and TRBJ2-5; 10 bases are shared with TRBD1. Germline V gene lookup returns CDR1 SGHRS and CDR2 YFSETQ. CDR3 length: 14 amino acids. V lost 4 bases, J lost 2 bases, and 2 bases stayed unmatched. CDR3 nucleotides: TGCGCCAGCAGCCCGGGACAGGGGCAAGAGACCCAGTACTTC. Its protein is CASSPGQGQETQYF.

The CDR3: CASSLVAFSYEQYF. CDR3 DNA: TGCGCCAGCAGCTTGGTAGCTTTCTCCTACGAGCAGTACTTC. J is TRBJ2-7 and V is TRBV5-1; D is undetermined. The CDR3 length is 14 residues. The germline CDR1 and CDR2 sequences are SGHRS and YFSETQ. Trimming took off 0 bases at V and 0 bases at J, with 7 bases between the two ends. The variable domain in full, with the rest retrieved from reference TRBV5-1 and TRBJ2-7, is KAGVTQTPRYLIKTRGQQVTLSCSPISGHRSVSWYQQTPGQGLQFLFEYFSETQRNKGNFPGRFSGRQFSNSRSEMNVSTLELGDSALYLCASSLVAFSYEQYFGPGTRLTVT.

V and J are TRBV7-6 and TRBJ2-7; D is uncertain. This CDR3 region has 13 residues. Germline CDR1 is SGHVS and CDR2 is FNYEAQ. V was trimmed by 5 bases and J by 0 bases, leaving 8 bases between them. In DNA form, the CDR3 reads TGTGCCAGCAGCCGGACGAGCTCCTACGAGCAGTACTTC. It translates to CASSRTSSYEQYF. The variable domain in full, with the rest retrieved from reference TRBV7-6 and TRBJ2-7, is GAGVSQSPRYKVTKRGQDVALRCDPISGHVSLYWYRQALGQGPEFLTYFNYEAQQDKSGLPNDRFSAERPEGSISTLTIQRTEQRDSAMYRCASSRTSSYEQYFGPGTRLTVT.

V gene TRBV7-2 combines with J gene TRBJ1-4; TRBD1 matches at 7 bases. CDR1 is SGHTA and CDR2 is FQGNSA in the germline V gene. The J segment lost 0 bases and the V segment lost 4 bases, leaving 2 bases of the junction unmatched. The CDR3 is 15 amino acids. The CDR3 sequence is CASSSGQATNEKLFF. The DNA for the CDR3 is TGTGCCAGCAGCTCAGGACAGGCAACTAATGAAAAACTGTTTTTT.

The J gene is TRBJ2-3, the V gene TRBV7-2; D is unclear. Germline V gene sequence: CDR1 SGHTA, CDR2 FQGNSA. The ends were cut back, 0 bases at V and 6 bases at J, with 7 bases in the middle. The CDR3 is 13 amino acids. The CDR3 reads CASSLAGSDTQYF. As DNA, the CDR3 is TGTGCCAGCAGCTTAGCTGGTTCGGATACGCAGTATTTT.

This chain connects TRBV9 to TRBJ1-1; 7 bases agree with TRBD1. Unmatched junction bases numbered 9, after V lost 0 bases and J lost 10 bases. The CDR3 runs 14 residues. CDR1 is SGDLS and CDR2 is YYNGEE in the germline V gene. CDR3 sequence (DNA): TGTGCCAGCAGCGTAGTCATCGGAGGGGGCGTAGCTTTCTTT. Protein: CASSVVIGGGVAFF.

This clone turned up a few times. J is TRBJ2-6 and V is TRBV5-1; D possibly corresponds to TRBD1 (10 bases). The germline V and J ends were trimmed by 4 bases and 0 bases, with 20 bases remaining between them. The length of the CDR3 is 19 residues. CDR1 is SGHRS and CDR2 is YFSETQ in the germline V gene. As DNA, the CDR3 is TGCGCCAGCAGCCCAGCGGGGGGACAGGGGAGCTCTGGGGCCAACGTCCTGACTTTC. As protein: CASSPAGGQGSSGANVLTF.

Remarks on this clone: Other DNA sequences in this sample translate to the same CDR3. This rearrangement joins TRBV5-1 to TRBJ1-4; the D is unclear. Trimming stripped 1 base from V and 4 bases from J, with 8 bases between. The germline CDR1 and CDR2 sequences are SGHRS and YFSETQ. CDR3 length: 14 amino acids. CDR3 in DNA: TGCGCCAGCAGCTTGATGGGAAATAATGAAAAACTGTTTTTT. It is translated as CASSLMGNNEKLFF.

This sequence joins TRBV11-3 and TRBJ2-7, with 8 bases that match TRBD1. V lost 5 bases, J lost 6 bases, and 9 bases stayed unmatched. This CDR3 has 14 amino acids. The germline V gene has CDR1 SGHNT and CDR2 YENEEA. CDR3 in DNA: TGTGCCAGCAGCCCCCTCAACAGGGGGAGCGAGCAGTACTTC. Translated, it gives CASSPLNRGSEQYF.

The rearrangement joins TRBV7-2 to TRBJ2-7, with 9 bases that match TRBD2. This CDR3 is built from 15 residues. The trim removed 5 bases at V and 4 bases at J, leaving 9 bases unmatched. Germline V gene sequence: CDR1 SGHTA, CDR2 FQGNSA. The CDR3, as DNA: TGTGCCAGCAGCATCAGCGGGGGGTTGAGTTACGAGCAGTACTTC. Translation: CASSISGGLSYEQYF.

The V and J genes are TRBV27 and TRBJ1-1; D is uncertain. Germline assignment: CDR1 MNHEY and CDR2 SMNVEV (reference sequence). The V end lost 2 bases, the J end lost 3 bases, and 10 bases lay between the germline ends. CDR3 length equals 14 residues. Here the CDR3 reads CASSLTNGYTEAFF. The CDR3 DNA reads as TGTGCCAGCAGTTTAACTAACGGTTACACTGAAGCTTTCTTT.

The chain recombines TRBV7-2 with TRBJ1-2; D is ambiguous. The germline gives CDR1 SGHTA, CDR2 FQGNSA. V was shortened by 11 bases and J by 0 bases, with 19 bases between the two germline ends. The CDR3 covers 15 residues. For the CDR3, the DNA is TGTGCCTCAAGCATCGGATCAACCTCTAACTATGGCTACACCTTC. This translates into CASSIGSTSNYGYTF.

The chain combines TRBV27 with TRBJ2-7; D not resolved. The CDR3 runs 12 residues. The germline gives CDR1 MNHEY, CDR2 SMNVEV (reference sequence). V was shortened by 6 bases and J by 2 bases, with 8 bases between the two germline ends. The CDR3 is CASRNRAYEQYF. The CDR3 region has the DNA TGTGCCAGCAGGAACCGGGCCTACGAGCAGTACTTC.